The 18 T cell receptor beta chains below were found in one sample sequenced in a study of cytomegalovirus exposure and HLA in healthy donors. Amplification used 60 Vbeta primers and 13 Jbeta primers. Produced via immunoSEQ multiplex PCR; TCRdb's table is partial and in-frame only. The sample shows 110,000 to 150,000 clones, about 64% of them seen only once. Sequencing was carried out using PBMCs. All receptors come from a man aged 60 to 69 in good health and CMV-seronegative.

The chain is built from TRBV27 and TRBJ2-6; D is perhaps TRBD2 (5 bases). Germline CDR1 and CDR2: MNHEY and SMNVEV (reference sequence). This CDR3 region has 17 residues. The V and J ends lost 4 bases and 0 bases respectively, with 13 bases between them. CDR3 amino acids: CASSSLPEASGANVLTF. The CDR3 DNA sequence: TGTGCCAGCAGTTCACTCCCGGAGGCCTCTGGGGCCAACGTCCTGACTTTC.

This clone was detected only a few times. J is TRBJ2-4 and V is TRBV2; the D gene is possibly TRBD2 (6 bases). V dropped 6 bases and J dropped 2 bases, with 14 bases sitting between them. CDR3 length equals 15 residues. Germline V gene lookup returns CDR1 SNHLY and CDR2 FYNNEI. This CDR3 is CASRPGAVSKNIQYF. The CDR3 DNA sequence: TGTGCCAGCAGACCGGGAGCGGTGTCCAAAAACATTCAGTACTTC.

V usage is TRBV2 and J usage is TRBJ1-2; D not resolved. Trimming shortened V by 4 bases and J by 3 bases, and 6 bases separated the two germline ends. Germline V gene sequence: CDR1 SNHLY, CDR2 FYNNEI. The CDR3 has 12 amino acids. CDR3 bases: TGTGCCAGCAGTGTTTCCGACTATGGCTACACCTTC. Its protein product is CASSVSDYGYTF.

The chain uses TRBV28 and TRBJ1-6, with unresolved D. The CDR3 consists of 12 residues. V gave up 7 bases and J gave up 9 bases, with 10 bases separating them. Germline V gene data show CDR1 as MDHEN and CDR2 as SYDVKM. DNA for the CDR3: TGTGCCAGCATCGCGGGGTTTTCACCCCTCCACTTT. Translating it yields CASIAGFSPLHF.

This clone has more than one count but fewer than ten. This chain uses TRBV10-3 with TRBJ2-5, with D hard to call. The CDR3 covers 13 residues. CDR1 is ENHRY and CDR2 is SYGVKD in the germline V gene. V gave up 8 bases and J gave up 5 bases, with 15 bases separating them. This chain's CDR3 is CAIALGVRETQYF. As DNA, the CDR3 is TGTGCCATCGCCCTCGGAGTCCGGGAGACCCAGTACTTC.

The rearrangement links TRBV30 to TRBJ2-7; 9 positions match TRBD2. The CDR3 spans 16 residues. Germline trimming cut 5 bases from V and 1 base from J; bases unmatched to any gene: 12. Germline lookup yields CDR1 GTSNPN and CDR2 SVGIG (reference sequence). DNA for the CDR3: TGTGCCTGGGGACTAGCGCCTACCTTTCTTTCCTACGAGCAGTACTTC. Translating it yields CAWGLAPTFLSYEQYF.

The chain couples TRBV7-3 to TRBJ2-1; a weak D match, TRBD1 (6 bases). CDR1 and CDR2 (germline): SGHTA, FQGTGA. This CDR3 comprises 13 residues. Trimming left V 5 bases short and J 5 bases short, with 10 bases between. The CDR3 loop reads CASSLTGNNEQFF. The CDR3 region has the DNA TGTGCCAGCAGCCTTACAGGGAACAATGAGCAGTTCTTC.

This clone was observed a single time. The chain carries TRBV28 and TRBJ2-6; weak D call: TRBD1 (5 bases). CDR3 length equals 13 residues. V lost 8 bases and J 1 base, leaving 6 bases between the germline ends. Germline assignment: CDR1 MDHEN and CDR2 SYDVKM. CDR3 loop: CASSGSGANVLTF. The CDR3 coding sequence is TGTGCCAGCTCAGGGTCTGGGGCCAACGTCCTGACTTTC.

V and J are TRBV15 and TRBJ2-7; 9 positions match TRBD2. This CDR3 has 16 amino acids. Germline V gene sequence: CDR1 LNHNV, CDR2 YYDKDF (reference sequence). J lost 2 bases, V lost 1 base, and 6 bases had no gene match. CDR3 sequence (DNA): TGTGCCACCAGCAGAGGAGCTAGCGGGGACCCCTACGAGCAGTACTTC. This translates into CATSRGASGDPYEQYF. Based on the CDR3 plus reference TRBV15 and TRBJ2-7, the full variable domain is DAMVIQNPRYQVTQFGKPVTLSCSQTLNHNVMYWYQQKSSQAPKLLFHYYDKDFNNEADTPDNFQSRRPNTSFCFLDIRSPGLGDTAMYLCATSRGASGDPYEQYFGPGTRLTVT.

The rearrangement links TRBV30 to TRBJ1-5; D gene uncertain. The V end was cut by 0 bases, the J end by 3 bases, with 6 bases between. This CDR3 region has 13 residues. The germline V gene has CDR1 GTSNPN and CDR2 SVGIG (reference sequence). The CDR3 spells CAWSVSVNQPQHF. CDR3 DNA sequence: TGTGCCTGGAGTGTATCGGTCAATCAGCCCCAGCATTTT.

This CDR3 reads CASGAGGPETQYF. The CDR3 DNA reads TGTGCATCCGGGGCCGGGGGGCCAGAGACCCAGTACTTC. This chain connects TRBV28 to TRBJ2-5; a weak D match, TRBD2 (7 bases). The V gene's germline CDR1 is MDHEN and CDR2 SYDVKM. This CDR3 has 13 amino acids.

The CDR3 DNA is TGTGCCAGCTCACCACCCGGACTTCCCTACGAGCAGTACTTC. Translated: CASSPPGLPYEQYF. The rearrangement joins TRBV18 to TRBJ2-7, with D maybe TRBD2 (5 bases). This CDR3 region has 14 residues. The V end was cut by 0 bases, the J end by 2 bases, with 8 bases between. Germline CDR1 and CDR2: KGHSH and LQKENI.

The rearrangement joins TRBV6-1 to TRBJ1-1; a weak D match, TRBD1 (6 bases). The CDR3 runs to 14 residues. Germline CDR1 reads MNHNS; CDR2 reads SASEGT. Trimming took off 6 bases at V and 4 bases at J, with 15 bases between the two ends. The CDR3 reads CASSKLTGGTEAFF. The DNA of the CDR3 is TGTGCCAGCAGCAAATTGACAGGCGGCACTGAAGCTTTCTTT.

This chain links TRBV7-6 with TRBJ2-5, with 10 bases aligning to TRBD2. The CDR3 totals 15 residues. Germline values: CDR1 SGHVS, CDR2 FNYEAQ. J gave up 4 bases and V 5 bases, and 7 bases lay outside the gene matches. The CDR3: CASSPLASGRETQYF. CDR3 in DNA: TGTGCCAGCAGCCCCCTAGCTAGCGGGAGAGAGACCCAGTACTTC. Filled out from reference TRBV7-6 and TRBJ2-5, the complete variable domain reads GAGVSQSPRYKVTKRGQDVALRCDPISGHVSLYWYRQALGQGPEFLTYFNYEAQQDKSGLPNDRFSAERPEGSISTLTIQRTEQRDSAMYRCASSPLASGRETQYFGPGTRLLVL.

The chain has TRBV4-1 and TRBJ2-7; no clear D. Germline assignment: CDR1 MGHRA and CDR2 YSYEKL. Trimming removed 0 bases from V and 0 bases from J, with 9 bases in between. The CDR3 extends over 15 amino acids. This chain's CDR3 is CASSQDPASSYEQYF. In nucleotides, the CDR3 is TGCGCCAGCAGCCAAGACCCTGCCAGCTCCTACGAGCAGTACTTC.

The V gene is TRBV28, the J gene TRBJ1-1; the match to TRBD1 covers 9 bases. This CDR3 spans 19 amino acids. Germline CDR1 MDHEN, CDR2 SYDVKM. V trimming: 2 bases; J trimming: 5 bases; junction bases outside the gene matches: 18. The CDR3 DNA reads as TGTGCCAGCAGTTTACTGTGGGGTCGACAGGGGGTGGCGGAGACTGAAGCTTTCTTT. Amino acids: CASSLLWGRQGVAETEAFF.

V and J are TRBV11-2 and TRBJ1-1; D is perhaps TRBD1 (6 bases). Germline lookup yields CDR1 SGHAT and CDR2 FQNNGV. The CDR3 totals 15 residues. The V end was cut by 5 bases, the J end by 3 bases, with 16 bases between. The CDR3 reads CASSLRGMQYTEAFF. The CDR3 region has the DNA TGTGCCAGCAGCCTGAGGGGGATGCAGTACACTGAAGCTTTCTTT.

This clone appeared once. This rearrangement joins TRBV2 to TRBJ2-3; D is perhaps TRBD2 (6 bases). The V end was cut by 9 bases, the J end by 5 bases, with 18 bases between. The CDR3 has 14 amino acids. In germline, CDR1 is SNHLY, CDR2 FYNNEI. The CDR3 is CASAEGRNGDTQYF. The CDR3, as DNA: TGTGCCAGTGCCGAAGGGAGGAATGGAGATACGCAGTATTTT. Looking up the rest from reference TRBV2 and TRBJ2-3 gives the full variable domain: EPEVTQTPSHQVTQMGQEVILRCVPISNHLYFYWYRQILGQKVEFLVSFYNNEISEKSEIFDDQFSVERPDGSNFTLKIRSTKLEDSAMYFCASAEGRNGDTQYFGPGTRLTVL.